A single sample gave rise to the 21 T cell receptor beta chains below, sequenced in a study of control samples from healthy donors and cancer patients. Profiling relied on immunoSEQ multiplex PCR, and the TCRdb table lists in-frame clones only, not all of them. This sample has 130,000 to 150,000 clones, with roughly 89% found just once. The specimen sequenced was blood. These receptor sequences come from a man aged 25-40 years in good health.

The chain has TRBV4-2 and TRBJ2-1; D is unresolved. The germline gives CDR1 LGHNA, CDR2 YNFKEQ. Trimming shortened V by 4 bases and J by 0 bases, and 10 bases separated the two germline ends. The CDR3 length is 15 residues. The DNA for the CDR3 is TGTGCCAGCAGCCCGTCGGGCCTCTCCTACAATGAGCAGTTCTTC. Its translation is CASSPSGLSYNEQFF.

The rearrangement links TRBV7-2 to TRBJ1-5; D not resolved. V lost 1 base to trimming and J lost 6 bases, with 7 bases between them. CDR1 is SGHTA and CDR2 is FQGNSA in the germline V gene. There are 13 residues in the CDR3. CDR3 in DNA: TGTGCCAGCAGCTTAGATCGGTTTCAGCCCCAGCATTTT. This codes for CASSLDRFQPQHF.

V and J are TRBV5-6 and TRBJ2-7; 8 bases fit TRBD2. Looked up from germline, CDR1 is SGHDT and CDR2 is YYEEEE. Losses at the gene ends were 0 bases for V and 2 bases for J; bases not matched to a gene: 4. The CDR3 spans 15 residues. For the CDR3, the DNA is TGTGCCAGCAGCTTGGGAGCGGGAGAAACCTACGAGCAGTACTTC. Its protein product is CASSLGAGETYEQYF.

The genes are TRBV18 and TRBJ2-3; 10 nucleotides agree with TRBD2. The length of the CDR3 is 19 residues. After removal of 6 bases from V and 4 bases from J, the junction contained 19 bases not matched to a gene. Germline V lookup: CDR1 KGHSH, CDR2 LQKENI. This chain's CDR3 is CASSPGTSGILGGADTQYF. In DNA, the CDR3 is TGTGCCAGCTCCCCTGGCACTAGCGGGATACTTGGGGGCGCAGATACGCAGTATTTT.

This clone was counted a single time. The CDR3 DNA is TGTGCCTGGAGTGTTGGACGTCTTAGCAATCAGCCCCAGCATTTT. It encodes CAWSVGRLSNQPQHF. The chain uses TRBV30 and TRBJ1-5; D remains unclear. This CDR3 is 15 amino acids long. Between the trimmed V and J ends, which lost 0 bases and 0 bases, there was a span of 9 bases. Germline V gene lookup returns CDR1 GTSNPN and CDR2 SVGIG (reference sequence).

The V gene is TRBV3-1 (or the pseudogene TRBV3-2), the J gene TRBJ2-7, with 14 bases matching TRBD2. The V gene's germline CDR1 is LGHDT and CDR2 YNNKEL (reference sequence). The CDR3 totals 16 residues. With V trimmed by 4 bases and J by 4 bases, 6 bases remained unmatched. CDR3 in DNA: TGTGCCAGCAGCCCCGGGACTAGCGGGAGCAGTTACGAGCAGTACTTC. Translating gives CASSPGTSGSSYEQYF.

The chain recombines TRBV3-1 (or the pseudogene TRBV3-2) with TRBJ1-6; D is ambiguous. Germline lookup yields CDR1 LGHDT and CDR2 YNNKEL (reference sequence). This CDR3 contains 13 residues. V was clipped by 0 bases and J by 8 bases, with 5 bases between them. CDR3 in amino acids: CASSQDGYSPLHF. Written as DNA, the CDR3 is TGTGCCAGCAGCCAAGACGGGTATTCACCCCTCCACTTT.

The rearrangement uses TRBV19 and TRBJ2-7; TRBD2 matches at 10 bases. With V trimmed by 3 bases and J by 7 bases, 12 bases remained unmatched. Germline V gene lookup returns CDR1 LNHDA and CDR2 SQIVND (reference sequence). The CDR3 has 16 amino acids. CDR3 protein: CASSMRKAGGPGEQYF. The DNA for the CDR3 is TGTGCCAGTAGTATGCGGAAAGCGGGAGGGCCGGGGGAGCAGTACTTC.

The chain combines TRBV18 with TRBJ1-3; no clear D. Germline-derived CDR1 and CDR2 are KGHSH and LQKENI. Trimming cost V 1 base and J 0 bases, with 10 bases left between them. The CDR3 covers 16 residues. CDR3 DNA: TGTGCCAGCTCACCACGGGGAGCGTCCTCTGGAAACACCATATATTTT. Protein sequence: CASSPRGASSGNTIYF. Drawing the rest from reference TRBV18 and TRBJ1-3, the complete variable domain is NAGVMQNPRHLVRRRGQEARLRCSPMKGHSHVYWYRQLPEEGLKFMVYLQKENIIDESGMPKERFSAEFPKEGPSILRIQQVVRGDSAAYFCASSPRGASSGNTIYFGEGSWLTVV.

This chain connects TRBV18 to TRBJ1-2, with 11 bases that match TRBD1. The CDR3 has 14 amino acids. The germline CDR1 and CDR2 sequences are KGHSH and LQKENI. With 2 bases clipped from V and 7 bases from J, the junction kept 3 bases outside the gene matches. The CDR3 here is CASSPVGTGGGYTF. DNA for the CDR3: TGTGCCAGCTCACCAGTCGGGACAGGGGGTGGCTACACCTTC.

J is TRBJ2-3 and V is TRBV9, with D perhaps being TRBD1 or TRBD2 (5 bases each). The ends were cut back, 2 bases at V and 5 bases at J, with 27 bases in the middle. Germline V gene sequence: CDR1 SGDLS, CDR2 YYNGEE. There are 19 residues in the CDR3. DNA for the CDR3: TGTGCCAGCAGCGTTTCTGTAGGTCTGGACTTGGGGGAAGAAGATACGCAGTATTTT. Protein: CASSVSVGLDLGEEDTQYF.

The V call is TRBV19, the J call TRBJ2-1, with TRBD2 matching over 9 bases. V gave up 5 bases and J gave up 9 bases; unmatched junction bases: 11. Germline CDR1 reads LNHDA; CDR2 reads SQIVND (reference sequence). The CDR3 length is 15 residues. The CDR3 region has the DNA TGTGCCAGTAGTCCTATTGGGGCGGGAGGGGTTGAGCAGTTCTTC. This encodes CASSPIGAGGVEQFF.

V gene TRBV14 combines with J gene TRBJ2-1; 10 bases map to TRBD2. The CDR3 contains 15 residues. Germline V lookup: CDR1 SGHDN, CDR2 FVKESK. The J segment lost 3 bases and the V segment lost 4 bases, leaving 3 bases of the junction unmatched. The CDR3 sequence is CASSPWTSGYNEQFF. CDR3 coding DNA: TGTGCCAGCAGCCCCTGGACTAGCGGCTACAATGAGCAGTTCTTC.

The V and J genes are TRBV6-6 and TRBJ2-6, with unresolved D. V lost 0 bases to trimming and J lost 1 base, with 4 bases between them. This CDR3 spans 15 amino acids. CDR1 and CDR2 from the germline V gene are MNHNY and SVGAGI (reference sequence). This CDR3 is CASSYSGSGANVLTF. CDR3 nucleotides: TGTGCCAGCAGTTACTCAGGGTCTGGGGCCAACGTCCTGACTTTC.

The chain uses TRBV6-1 and TRBJ2-2; 9 bases agree with TRBD2. The CDR3 has 15 amino acids. Germline V lookup: CDR1 MNHNS, CDR2 SASEGT. With V trimmed by 2 bases and J by 4 bases, 2 bases remained unmatched. The CDR3 DNA sequence: TGTGCCAGCAGTGAACTAGCGGGGACCACCGGGGAGCTGTTTTTT. As protein: CASSELAGTTGELFF.

This chain links TRBV2 with TRBJ1-1; 9 positions agree with TRBD1. This CDR3 spans 13 amino acids. Germline CDR1 SNHLY, CDR2 FYNNEI. Trimming cost V 7 bases and J 11 bases; bases outside gene matches: 11. The CDR3 DNA reads as TGTGCCAGCATACTACCTACAGGGGGCAATGCTTTCTTT. It codes for CASILPTGGNAFF.

The chain carries TRBV11-2 and TRBJ1-6; D unresolved. Germline CDR1 and CDR2: SGHAT and FQNNGV. The CDR3 covers 12 residues. Deletions cut 2 bases from V and 14 bases from J, with 10 bases between. The CDR3 DNA sequence: TGTGCCAGCAGCTTAAATGCGAGGTCCCTCCACTTT. Its protein product is CASSLNARSLHF.

The chain links TRBV27 to TRBJ1-2, with 10 bases matching TRBD1. Germline CDR1 and CDR2: MNHEY and SMNVEV (reference sequence). The CDR3 length is 16 residues. V shed 5 bases, J shed 4 bases, and the junction held 10 bases outside the gene matches. CDR3: CASSPTLGQGSYGYTF. DNA of the CDR3: TGTGCCAGCAGTCCCACCCTGGGACAGGGGAGCTATGGCTACACCTTC.

This sequence joins TRBV6-5 and TRBJ1-1; no clear D gene. Trimming took 5 bases from V and 8 from J, leaving 12 bases between them. The CDR3 length is 12 residues. The germline V gene has CDR1 MNHEY and CDR2 SVGAGI. The CDR3 sequence is CASSPSPPEAFF. CDR3 nucleotides: TGTGCCAGCAGTCCCTCCCCCCCGGAAGCTTTCTTT.

V gene TRBV4-3 combines with J gene TRBJ1-5; D is undetermined. CDR1 is LGHNA and CDR2 is YSLEER in the germline V gene. The V and J ends lost 3 bases and 7 bases respectively, with 10 bases between them. The CDR3 runs 13 residues. The CDR3 DNA sequence: TGCGCCAGCAGCCAGGGGATCTTCCAGCCCCAGCATTTT. The encoded protein is CASSQGIFQPQHF.

The gene calls are TRBV2 and TRBJ2-7; TRBD1 matches at 8 bases. The CDR3 length is 15 residues. In germline, CDR1 is SNHLY, CDR2 FYNNEI. The V segment lost 6 bases and the J segment 5 bases; nucleotides outside the gene matches: 12. This CDR3 reads CASRVSRQGANEQYF. CDR3 coding DNA: TGTGCCAGCAGGGTTTCGCGTCAGGGGGCGAACGAGCAGTACTTC.